This TCR beta chain was identified during a study of cytomegalovirus exposure and HLA in healthy donors. Overall study context: Inside one of the first data releases sat roughly 80 million unique TCRs taken from HLA-typed donors. When 350 to 400 donors were genotyped, over 80% of them were found to fall in the Caucasian-associated ancestry cluster.

With regard to this clone: Antigen specificity is unknown.

Donors likely had unrecorded immune exposures despite being nominally healthy when sampled. General study findings and limits: As confirmed in vitro, a few CMV-associated chains were specific for CMV antigens.

Use of 60 Vbeta and 13 Jbeta primers characterized the PCR. Generated by immunoSEQ multiplex PCR, the TCRdb table keeps only in-frame clones and is missing some. The repertoire includes about 31,000 clones, 65% of them detected once, and 20% to 25% sits in the top ten. From germline, CDR1 is SGHDT and CDR2 YYEEEE. The CDR3 length is 16 residues. The germline V and J ends were trimmed by 1 base and 4 bases, with 12 bases remaining between them. The material sequenced was PBMCs. This sequence was found in a man aged 50 or older in good health and CMV-seropositive. The chain combines TRBV5-6 with TRBJ2-6; D not certain. CDR3 sequence (DNA): TGTGCCAGCAGCTTGAAAACAGCCCCCGGGGCCAACGTCCTGACTTTC. Protein sequence: CASSLKTAPGANVLTF.